Below, one T cell receptor (beta chain) is given with its context. The same CDR3 is also encoded by other DNA sequences in this sample. The data are from a study of cytomegalovirus exposure and HLA in healthy donors. The germline CDR1 and CDR2 sequences are SGHRS and YFSETQ. The V end was cut by 1 base, the J end by 4 bases, with 24 bases between. CDR3 length: 18 amino acids. This PCR relied on a set of 60 Vbeta primers and 13 Jbeta primers. The method was immunoSEQ multiplex PCR; TCRdb's version includes in-frame clones alone and lacks a portion of them. The table for this sample gives fewer than 110,000 clones.

The sample taken for sequencing was PBMCs. The J gene is TRBJ2-7, the V gene TRBV5-1; maybe TRBD1 (6 bases). The TCR was taken from a man aged 40-55 years in good health and CMV-seronegative. The CDR3 here is CASSLWEQGTGFVYEQYF. The CDR3 DNA reads as TGCGCCAGCAGCTTGTGGGAACAGGGAACGGGGTTTGTGTACGAGCAGTACTTC. Full variable domain (missing parts from reference TRBV5-1 and TRBJ2-7): KAGVTQTPRYLIKTRGQQVTLSCSPISGHRSVSWYQQTPGQGLQFLFEYFSETQRNKGNFPGRFSGRQFSNSRSEMNVSTLELGDSALYLCASSLWEQGTGFVYEQYFGPGTRLTVT.